Listed below are T cell receptor beta chains from one sample, sequenced in a study of blood T cells in healthy people across ages. From the 5' RACE reads, TCRdb called clonotypes with MiXCR, one entry per CDR3 protein. The sample holds about 670,000 distinct CDR3 sequences, 40% to 45% seen once. Material for sequencing was blood. The receptors were gathered from a man older than 75 in good health. Both conserved end residues are part of each CDR3. A D gene is named only where the DNA matches it firmly. Clone size appears in some rows only: once, few, many, or a class for an expanded clone.

TRBJ1-4 TRBV7-2 TRBD1 - CASSPWIGTGGSNEKLFF TGTGCCAGCAGCCCCTGGATAGGGACAGGGGGTTCTAATGAAAAACTGTTTTTT
TRBJ1-2 TRBV5-8 - many CASSWGGGGSGYTF TGTGCCAGCAGCTGGGGAGGAGGAGGGAGTGGCTACACCTTC
TRBJ1-4 TRBV3-1 TRBD1 few CASSQEGTVEKLFF TGTGCCAGCAGCCAAGAAGGGACAGTCGAAAAACTGTTTTTT
TRBJ2-1 TRBV3-1 - - CASSQGRQFF TGTGCCAGCAGCCAAGGCAGGCAGTTCTTC
TRBJ2-3 TRBV7-2 - - CASSSLFTGFADTQYF TGTGCCAGCAGCTCACTATTTACAGGGTTCGCAGATACGCAGTATTTT
TRBJ2-2 TRBV29-1 - - CSVGLAANTGELFF TGCAGCGTCGGGCTAGCTGCGAACACCGGGGAGCTGTTTTTT
TRBJ2-7 TRBV6-2/TRBV6-3 - - CASIQTGRAYEQYF TGTGCCAGCATCCAGACAGGGAGGGCCTACGAGCAGTACTTC
TRBJ2-3 TRBV12-5 - - CASGVGTVQSTDTQYF TGTGCTAGTGGTGTCGGGACGGTCCAAAGCACAGATACGCAGTATTTT
TRBJ2-7 TRBV10-3 TRBD1 few CASRGPSSYEQYF TGTGCCTCCAGGGGGCCAAGCTCCTACGAGCAGTACTTC
TRBJ2-2 TRBV9 - - CASSPRDRQNTGELFF TGTGCCAGCAGCCCTCGGGACCGCCAGAACACCGGGGAGCTGTTTTTT
TRBJ2-4 TRBV4-3 - few CASSQDHWAPKAKNIQYF TGCGCCAGCAGCCAAGATCACTGGGCCCCAAAAGCCAAAAACATTCAGTACTTC
TRBJ1-4 TRBV7-9 - - CASSLAVSQLTNEKPFF TGTGCCAGCAGCTTGGCTGTCTCCCAGTTGACGAATGAAAAACCGTTTTTT
TRBJ2-3 TRBV6-1 - - CAIQKGYTSTDTQYF TGTGCCATCCAGAAAGGGTATACTAGCACAGATACGCAGTATTTT
TRBJ1-2 TRBV12-5 - few CASGLDPGHPNYGYTF TGTGCTAGTGGTTTGGACCCTGGACATCCTAACTATGGCTACACCTTC
TRBJ1-2 TRBV30 - few CAWSVQGGYTF TGTGCCTGGAGTGTACAAGGGGGCTACACCTTC
TRBJ2-1 TRBV20-1 - - CSARDPRDPTVEQFF TGCAGTGCTAGAGATCCCCGGGACCCCACGGTTGAGCAGTTCTTC
TRBJ1-6 TRBV7-2 TRBD1 many CASTGTGRHSPLHF TGTGCCAGCACAGGGACAGGGCGACATTCACCCCTCCACTTT
TRBJ2-7 TRBV10-3 - - CTMNPGTTTYEQYF TGTACCATGAATCCCGGGACGACCACCTACGAGCAGTACTTC
TRBJ1-4 TRBV7-2 - - CASSLDPGPATNEKLFF TGTGCCAGCAGCTTAGATCCAGGGCCTGCAACTAATGAAAAACTGTTTTTT
TRBJ2-4 TRBV5-1 - few CASRRVSDAKNIQYF TGCGCCAGCAGACGGGTCAGTGATGCCAAAAACATTCAGTACTTC
TRBJ2-2 TRBV6-5 TRBD2 - CAISRSGRVGELFF TGTGCCATTTCGCGTAGCGGGCGTGTCGGGGAGCTGTTTTTT
TRBJ2-5 TRBV7-2 - - CASSLAPRQETQYF TGTGCCAGCAGCTTAGCCCCACGGCAAGAGACCCAGTACTTC
TRBJ2-7 TRBV14 - many CASSLSRSHEQYF TGTGCCAGCAGCCTCTCGCGCTCCCACGAGCAGTACTTC
TRBJ1-1 TRBV3-1 - few CASSLQGTQNTEAFF TGTGCCAGCAGCCTACAGGGTACCCAGAACACTGAAGCTTTCTTT
TRBJ2-7 TRBV5-1 - few CASSLEPLRGEQYF TGCGCCAGCAGCTTGGAGCCCCTTCGCGGTGAGCAGTACTTC
TRBJ2-7 TRBV5-6 TRBD1 - CASSFKGFGTDSYEQYF TGTGCCAGCAGCTTCAAGGGTTTCGGGACAGATTCCTACGAGCAGTACTTC
TRBJ2-3 TRBV15 - - CATSSSTVSTDTQYF TGTGCCACCAGCAGCTCGACAGTGAGCACAGATACGCAGTATTTT
TRBJ2-1 TRBV11-2 TRBD2 - CASSPGTSGRFNEQFF TGTGCCAGCAGCCCCGGGACTAGCGGGAGGTTCAATGAGCAGTTCTTC
TRBJ2-7 TRBV7-3 - - CASSQTGSSEQYF TGTGCCAGCAGCCAAACGGGGTCTAGCGAGCAGTACTTC
TRBJ2-1 TRBV20-1 - once CSARDRTGAWHEQFF TGCAGTGCTAGAGATCGTACGGGAGCGTGGCATGAGCAGTTCTTC
TRBJ2-7 TRBV2 - once CASSEEASSYEQYF TGTGCCAGCAGTGAAGAGGCCAGCTCCTACGAGCAGTACTTC
TRBJ1-1 TRBV29-1 TRBD1 - CSVTGGPQKGNTEAFF TGCAGCGTTACAGGGGGCCCTCAAAAAGGGAACACTGAAGCTTTCTTT
TRBJ1-2 TRBV28 - - CASSYRAGYTF TGTGCCAGCAGTTACCGGGCTGGCTACACCTTC
TRBJ2-5 TRBV5-1 TRBD2 - CASSYTTSDTQTQYF TGCGCCAGCAGCTACACGACTAGCGACACACAGACCCAGTACTTC
TRBJ2-7 TRBV6-2/TRBV6-3 - - CATADRGYEQYF TGTGCCACCGCGGACAGAGGATACGAGCAGTACTTC
TRBJ2-5 TRBV2 - once CASRADQETQYF TGTGCCAGCAGAGCGGACCAAGAGACCCAGTACTTC
TRBJ2-5 TRBV10-2 TRBD2 - CASSEGEGTSQTQYF TGCGCCAGCAGTGAGGGGGAGGGCACTAGTCAGACCCAGTACTTC
TRBJ2-1 TRBV10-2 TRBD2 few CASSEVLGRGGGNSDNEQFF TGCGCCAGCAGTGAGGTTTTAGGGCGGGGGGGTGGTAACTCGGACAATGAGCAGTTCTTC
TRBJ2-6 TRBV5-1 - few CASSLKVVSGANVLTF TGCGCCAGCAGCTTAAAGGTTGTCTCTGGGGCCAACGTCCTGACTTTC
TRBJ1-2 TRBV15 - - CATSRALGGYTF TGTGCCACCAGCAGAGCCCTCGGGGGCTACACCTTC
TRBJ2-7 TRBV29-1 TRBD2 few CSVPRTSGISNEQYF TGCAGCGTTCCTCGGACTAGCGGGATCTCCAATGAGCAGTACTTC
TRBJ2-6 TRBV20-1 - few CSAYRGGSGANVLTF TGCAGTGCTTACCGAGGGGGCTCTGGGGCCAACGTCCTGACTTTC
TRBJ2-5 TRBV7-6 TRBD2 - CASSPRTSGSRETQYF TGTGCCAGCAGCCCACGGACTAGCGGGAGTCGAGAGACCCAGTACTTC
TRBJ2-5 TRBV6-5 - many CASSYSWQRGETQYF TGTGCCAGCAGTTACTCGTGGCAGCGAGGGGAGACCCAGTACTTC
TRBJ1-2 TRBV4-1 - many CASSQEGTGNGYTF TGCGCCAGCAGCCAAGAGGGTACGGGGAATGGCTACACCTTC
TRBJ2-3 TRBV6-6 - - CASSYSKGVVDTQYF TGTGCCAGCAGTTACTCCAAGGGGGTTGTTGATACGCAGTATTTT
TRBJ2-3 TRBV27 - - CASSLSGPFTDTQYF TGTGCCAGCAGTTTATCAGGCCCATTTACAGATACGCAGTATTTT
TRBJ1-1 TRBV29-1 - - CSVKESTEAFF TGCAGCGTTAAGGAAAGCACTGAAGCTTTCTTT
TRBJ2-3 TRBV20-1 TRBD1 few CSARKGTGGRVDTQYF TGCAGTGCCAGGAAAGGGACAGGTGGGCGGGTGGATACGCAGTATTTT
TRBJ2-1 TRBV6-2/TRBV6-3 TRBD1 - CASSADRGWDEQFF TGTGCCAGCAGCGCGGACAGGGGATGGGATGAGCAGTTCTTC
TRBJ2-2 TRBV6-5 - - CASSIDYGGELFF TGTGCCAGCAGCATAGATTATGGCGGGGAGCTGTTTTTT
TRBJ2-1 TRBV6-4 - many CASRSSSSYNEQFF TGTGCCAGCAGGAGCTCAAGCTCCTACAATGAGCAGTTCTTC